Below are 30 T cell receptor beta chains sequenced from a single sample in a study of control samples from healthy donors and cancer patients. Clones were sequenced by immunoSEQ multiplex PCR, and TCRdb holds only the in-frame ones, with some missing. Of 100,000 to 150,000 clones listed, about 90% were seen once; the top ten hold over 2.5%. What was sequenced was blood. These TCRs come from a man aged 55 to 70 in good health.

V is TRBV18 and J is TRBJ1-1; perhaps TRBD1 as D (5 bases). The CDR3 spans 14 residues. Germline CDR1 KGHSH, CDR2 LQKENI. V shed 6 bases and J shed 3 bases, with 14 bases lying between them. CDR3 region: CASSLAVGDTEAFF. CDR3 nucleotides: TGTGCCAGCTCCCTCGCGGTGGGGGACACTGAAGCTTTCTTT.

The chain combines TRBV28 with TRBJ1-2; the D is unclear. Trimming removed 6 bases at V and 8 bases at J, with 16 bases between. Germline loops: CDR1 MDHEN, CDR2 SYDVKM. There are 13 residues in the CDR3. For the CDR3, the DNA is TGTGCCAGCAGACTCGGCAGTGCCAGGGGCTACACCTTC. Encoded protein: CASRLGSARGYTF.

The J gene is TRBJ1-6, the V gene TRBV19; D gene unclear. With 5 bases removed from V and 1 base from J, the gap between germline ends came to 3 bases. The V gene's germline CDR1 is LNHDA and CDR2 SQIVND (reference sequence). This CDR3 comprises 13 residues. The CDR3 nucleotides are TGTGCCAGTAGTGGTTCCTATAATTCACCCCTCCACTTT. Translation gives CASSGSYNSPLHF.

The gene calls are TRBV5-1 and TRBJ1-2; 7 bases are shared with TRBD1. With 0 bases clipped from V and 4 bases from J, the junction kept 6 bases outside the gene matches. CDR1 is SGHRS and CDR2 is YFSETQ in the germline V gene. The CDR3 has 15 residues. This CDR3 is CASSLAATGTYGYTF. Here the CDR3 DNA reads TGCGCCAGCAGCTTGGCGGCGACAGGGACCTATGGCTACACCTTC.

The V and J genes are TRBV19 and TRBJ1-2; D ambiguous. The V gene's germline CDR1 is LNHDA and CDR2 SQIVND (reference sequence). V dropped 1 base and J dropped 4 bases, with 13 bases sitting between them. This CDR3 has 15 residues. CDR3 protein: CASSIAGDGIYGYTF. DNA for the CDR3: TGTGCCAGTAGTATAGCAGGCGACGGTATCTATGGCTACACCTTC.

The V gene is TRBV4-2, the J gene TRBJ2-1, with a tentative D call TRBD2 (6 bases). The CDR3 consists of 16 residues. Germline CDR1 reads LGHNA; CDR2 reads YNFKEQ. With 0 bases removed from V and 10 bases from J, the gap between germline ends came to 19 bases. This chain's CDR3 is CASSQDGGASAKEQFF. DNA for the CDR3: TGTGCCAGCAGCCAAGACGGGGGAGCTTCTGCCAAGGAGCAGTTCTTC.

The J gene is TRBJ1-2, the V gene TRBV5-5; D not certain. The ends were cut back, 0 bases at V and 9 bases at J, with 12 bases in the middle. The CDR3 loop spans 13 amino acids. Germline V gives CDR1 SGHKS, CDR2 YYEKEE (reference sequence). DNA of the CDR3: TGTGCCAGCAGCTTGGAACGGTTTATTAGCTACACCTTC. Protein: CASSLERFISYTF. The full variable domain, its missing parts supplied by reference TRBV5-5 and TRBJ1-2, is DAGVTQSPTHLIKTRGQQVTLRCSPISGHKSVSWYQQVLGQGPQFIFQYYEKEERGRGNFPDRFSARQFPNYSSELNVNALLLGDSALYLCASSLERFISYTFGSGTRLTVV.

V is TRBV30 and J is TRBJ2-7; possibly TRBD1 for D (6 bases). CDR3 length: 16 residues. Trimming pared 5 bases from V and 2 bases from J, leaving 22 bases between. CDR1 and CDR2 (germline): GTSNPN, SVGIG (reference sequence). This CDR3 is CAWALRSGVYTYEQYF. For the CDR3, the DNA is TGTGCCTGGGCATTAAGGTCAGGGGTCTACACCTACGAGCAGTACTTC.

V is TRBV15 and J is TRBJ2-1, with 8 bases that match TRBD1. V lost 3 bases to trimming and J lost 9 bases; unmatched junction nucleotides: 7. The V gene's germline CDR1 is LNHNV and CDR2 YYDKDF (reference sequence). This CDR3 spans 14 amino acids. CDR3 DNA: TGTGCCACCAGCAGTCGGCAGGGGGCTGGTGAGCAGTTCTTC. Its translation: CATSSRQGAGEQFF. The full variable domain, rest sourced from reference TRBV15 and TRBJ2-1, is DAMVIQNPRYQVTQFGKPVTLSCSQTLNHNVMYWYQQKSSQAPKLLFHYYDKDFNNEADTPDNFQSRRPNTSFCFLDIRSPGLGDTAMYLCATSSRQGAGEQFFGPGTRLTVL.

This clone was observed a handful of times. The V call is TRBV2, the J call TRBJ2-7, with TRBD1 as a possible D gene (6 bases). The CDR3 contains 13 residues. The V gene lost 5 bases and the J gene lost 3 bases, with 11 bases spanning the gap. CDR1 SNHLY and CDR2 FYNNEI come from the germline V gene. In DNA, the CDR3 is TGTGCCAGCAGTTTCGACAGGAACTACGAGCAGTACTTC. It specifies CASSFDRNYEQYF.

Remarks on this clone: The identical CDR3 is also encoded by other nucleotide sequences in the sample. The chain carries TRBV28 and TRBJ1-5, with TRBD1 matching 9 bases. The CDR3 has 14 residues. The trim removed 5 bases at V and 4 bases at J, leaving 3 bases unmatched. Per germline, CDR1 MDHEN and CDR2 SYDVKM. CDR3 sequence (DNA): TGTGCCAGCAGTGTAGGGACAGGGAATCAGCCCCAGCATTTT. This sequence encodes CASSVGTGNQPQHF.

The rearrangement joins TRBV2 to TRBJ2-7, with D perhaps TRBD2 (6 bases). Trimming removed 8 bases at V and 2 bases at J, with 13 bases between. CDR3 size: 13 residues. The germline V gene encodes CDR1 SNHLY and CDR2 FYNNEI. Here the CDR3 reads CASGSEGTYEQYF. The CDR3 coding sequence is TGTGCCAGCGGGTCGGAGGGAACCTACGAGCAGTACTTC.

This CDR3 reads CASRGSSTDTQYF. The CDR3 DNA reads as TGCGCCAGCAGAGGGTCTAGCACAGATACGCAGTATTTT. The rearrangement joins TRBV10-2 to TRBJ2-3; the D is unclear. The CDR3 extends over 13 amino acids. Trimming took off 6 bases at V and 0 bases at J, with 7 bases between the two ends. Germline CDR1 WSHSY, CDR2 SAAADI.

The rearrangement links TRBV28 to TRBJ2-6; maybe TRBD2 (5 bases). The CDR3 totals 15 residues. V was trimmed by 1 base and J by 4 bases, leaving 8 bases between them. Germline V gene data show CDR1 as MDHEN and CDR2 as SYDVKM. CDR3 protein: CASSLLGVGANVLTF. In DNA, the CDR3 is TGTGCCAGCAGTTTATTGGGAGTCGGGGCCAACGTCCTGACTTTC.

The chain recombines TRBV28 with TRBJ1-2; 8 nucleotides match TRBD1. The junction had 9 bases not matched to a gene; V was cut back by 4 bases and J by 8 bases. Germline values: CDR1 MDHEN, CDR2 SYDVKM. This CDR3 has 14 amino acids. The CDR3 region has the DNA TGTGCCAGCAGTTCCAGGGGGCGGTCTGGAGGCTACACCTTC. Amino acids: CASSSRGRSGGYTF.

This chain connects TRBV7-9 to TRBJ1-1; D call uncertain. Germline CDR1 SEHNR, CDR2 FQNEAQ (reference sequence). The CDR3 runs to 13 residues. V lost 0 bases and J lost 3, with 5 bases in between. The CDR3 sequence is CASSLAKYTEAFF. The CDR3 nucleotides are TGTGCCAGCAGCTTAGCGAAGTACACTGAAGCTTTCTTT. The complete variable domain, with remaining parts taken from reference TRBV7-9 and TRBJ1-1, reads DTGVSQNPRHKITKRGQNVTFRCDPISEHNRLYWYRQTLGQGPEFLTYFQNEAQLEKSRLLSDRFSAERPKGSFSTLEIQRTEQGDSAMYLCASSLAKYTEAFFGQGTRLTVV.

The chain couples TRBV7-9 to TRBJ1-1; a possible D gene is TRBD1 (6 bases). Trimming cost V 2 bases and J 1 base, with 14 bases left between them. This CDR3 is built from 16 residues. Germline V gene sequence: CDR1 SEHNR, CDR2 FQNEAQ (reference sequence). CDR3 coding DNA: TGTGCCAGCAGCTTAACAGGGTGGGAGAGGAACACTGAAGCTTTCTTT. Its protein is CASSLTGWERNTEAFF.

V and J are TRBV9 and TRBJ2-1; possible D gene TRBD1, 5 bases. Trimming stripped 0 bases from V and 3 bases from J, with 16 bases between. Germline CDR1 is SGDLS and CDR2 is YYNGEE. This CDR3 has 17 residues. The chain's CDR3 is CASSVAKVGQGYNEQFF. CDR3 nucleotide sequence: TGTGCCAGCAGCGTAGCTAAAGTAGGGCAGGGCTACAATGAGCAGTTCTTC.

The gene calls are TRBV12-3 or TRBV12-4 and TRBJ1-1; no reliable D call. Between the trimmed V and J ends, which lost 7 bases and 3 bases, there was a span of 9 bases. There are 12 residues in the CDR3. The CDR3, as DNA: TGTGCCAGCAAGACGGGATACACTGAAGCTTTCTTT. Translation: CASKTGYTEAFF.

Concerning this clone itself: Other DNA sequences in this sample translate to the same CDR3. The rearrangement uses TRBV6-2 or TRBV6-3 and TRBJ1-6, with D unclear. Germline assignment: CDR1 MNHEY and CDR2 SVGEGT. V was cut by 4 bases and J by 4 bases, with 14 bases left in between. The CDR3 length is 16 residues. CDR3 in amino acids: CASSFPEQTYNSPLHF. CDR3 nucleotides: TGTGCCAGCAGTTTTCCGGAACAGACTTATAATTCACCCCTCCACTTT.

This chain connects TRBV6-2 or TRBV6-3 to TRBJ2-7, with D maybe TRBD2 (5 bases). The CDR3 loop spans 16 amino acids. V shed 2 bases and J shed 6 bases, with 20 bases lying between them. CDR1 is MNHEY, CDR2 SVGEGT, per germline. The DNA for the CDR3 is TGTGCCAGCAGTTACCCCCGCGGACGGGGTGGAGGCGAGCAGTACTTC. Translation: CASSYPRGRGGGEQYF.

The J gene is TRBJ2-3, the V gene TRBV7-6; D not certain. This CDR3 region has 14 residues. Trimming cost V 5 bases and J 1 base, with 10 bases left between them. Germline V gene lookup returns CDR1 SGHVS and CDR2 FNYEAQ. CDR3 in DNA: TGTGCCAGCAGCCTTTCGGCGGGCACAGATACGCAGTATTTT. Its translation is CASSLSAGTDTQYF.

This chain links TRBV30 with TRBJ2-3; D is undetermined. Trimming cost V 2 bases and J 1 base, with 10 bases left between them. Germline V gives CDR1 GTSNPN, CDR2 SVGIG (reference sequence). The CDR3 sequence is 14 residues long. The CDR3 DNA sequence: TGTGCCTGGAGTCCCGGCCCTGGCACAGATACGCAGTATTTT. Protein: CAWSPGPGTDTQYF.

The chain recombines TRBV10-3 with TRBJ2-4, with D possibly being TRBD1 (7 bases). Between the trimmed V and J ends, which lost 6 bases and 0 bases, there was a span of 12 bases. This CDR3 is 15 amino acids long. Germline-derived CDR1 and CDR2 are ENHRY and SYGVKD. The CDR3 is CAIRAQGGAKNIQYF. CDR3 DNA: TGTGCCATCAGGGCGCAGGGGGGAGCCAAAAACATTCAGTACTTC.

The CDR3 DNA follows: TGCGCCAGCAGCTTTAAGACAGGGGCGACCACAGATACGCAGTATTTT. Translation gives CASSFKTGATTDTQYF. The chain joins TRBV5-1 to TRBJ2-3; 8 bases are shared with TRBD1. The CDR3 extends over 16 amino acids. Germline CDR1 is SGHRS and CDR2 is YFSETQ. V dropped 2 bases and J dropped 2; count of bases not matched to a gene: 7.

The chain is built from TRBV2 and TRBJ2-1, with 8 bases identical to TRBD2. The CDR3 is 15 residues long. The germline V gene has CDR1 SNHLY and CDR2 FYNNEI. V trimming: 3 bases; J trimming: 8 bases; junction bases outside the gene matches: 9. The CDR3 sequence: CASSEVGGGFYEQFF. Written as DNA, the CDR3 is TGTGCCAGCAGTGAGGTGGGCGGGGGGTTTTATGAGCAGTTCTTC.

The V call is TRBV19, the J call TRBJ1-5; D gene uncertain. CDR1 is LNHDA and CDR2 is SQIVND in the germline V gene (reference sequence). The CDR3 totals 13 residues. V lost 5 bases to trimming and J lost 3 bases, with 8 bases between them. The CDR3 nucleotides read TGTGCCAGTAGTTCACAGATCAATCAGCCCCAGCATTTT. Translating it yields CASSSQINQPQHF. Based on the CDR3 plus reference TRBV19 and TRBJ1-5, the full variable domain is DGGITQSPKYLFRKEGQNVTLSCEQNLNHDAMYWYRQDPGQGLRLIYYSQIVNDFQKGDIAEGYSVSREKKESFPLTVTSAQKNPTAFYLCASSSQINQPQHFGDGTRLSIL.

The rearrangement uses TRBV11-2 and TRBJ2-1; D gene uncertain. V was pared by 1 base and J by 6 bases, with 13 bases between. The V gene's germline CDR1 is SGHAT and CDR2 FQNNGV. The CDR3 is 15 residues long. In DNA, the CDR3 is TGTGCCAGCAGCTTAGGATCGACGACTTTCAATGAGCAGTTCTTC. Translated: CASSLGSTTFNEQFF.

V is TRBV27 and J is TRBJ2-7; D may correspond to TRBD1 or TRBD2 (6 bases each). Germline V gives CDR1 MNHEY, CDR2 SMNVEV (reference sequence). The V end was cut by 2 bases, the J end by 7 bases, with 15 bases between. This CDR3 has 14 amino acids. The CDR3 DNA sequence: TGTGCCAGCAGTTTAGGGGGGCCTATCGGAGAGCAGTACTTC. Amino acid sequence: CASSLGGPIGEQYF.

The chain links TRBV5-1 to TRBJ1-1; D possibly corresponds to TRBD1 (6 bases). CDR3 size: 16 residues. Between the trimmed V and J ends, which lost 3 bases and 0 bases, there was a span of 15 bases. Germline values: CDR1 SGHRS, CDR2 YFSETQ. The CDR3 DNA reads TGCGCCAGCAGCTCCCGGGACATTTCATTGAACACTGAAGCTTTCTTT. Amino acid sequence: CASSSRDISLNTEAFF.